A single sample gave rise to the 21 T cell receptor beta chains below, sequenced in a study of blood T cell repertoires in COVID-19. Profiled with immunoSEQ multiplex PCR; TCRdb holds only in-frame clones, not every one. This sample has over 70,000 clones, with 80% to 90% found just once. The sequenced sample consisted of peripheral blood. These receptors originate from a man aged 55-75 years with COVID-19, enrolled during active disease.

The genes are TRBV19 and TRBJ1-2, with 9 positions matching TRBD1. V gave up 5 bases and J gave up 7 bases; unmatched junction bases: 5. The CDR3 contains 13 residues. The V gene's germline CDR1 is LNHDA and CDR2 SQIVND (reference sequence). CDR3 nucleotide sequence: TGTGCCAGTAGTGAACAGGGGGCAGGTGGCTACACCTTC. It is translated as CASSEQGAGGYTF.

The V call is TRBV15, the J call TRBJ2-1, with TRBD1 identical over 7 bases. V lost 4 bases, J lost 15 bases, and 15 bases stayed unmatched. The length of the CDR3 is 14 residues. CDR1 is LNHNV, CDR2 YYDKDF, per germline (reference sequence). Here the CDR3 reads CATSNGQDPWSWFF. Written as DNA, the CDR3 is TGTGCCACCAGCAATGGACAGGACCCTTGGAGTTGGTTCTTC. Full variable domain (outside the CDR3, taken from reference TRBV15 and TRBJ2-1): DAMVIQNPRYQVTQFGKPVTLSCSQTLNHNVMYWYQQKSSQAPKLLFHYYDKDFNNEADTPDNFQSRRPNTSFCFLDIRSPGLGDTAMYLCATSNGQDPWSWFFGPGTRLTVL.

This chain joins TRBV19 and TRBJ1-3; D is unresolved. Germline V gene sequence: CDR1 LNHDA, CDR2 SQIVND (reference sequence). V gave up 7 bases and J gave up 0 bases, with 13 bases separating them. The CDR3 length is 15 residues. The CDR3 spells CASTPLGYSGNTIYF. The CDR3 DNA reads TGTGCCAGTACCCCTCTCGGGTACTCTGGAAACACCATATATTTT. Full variable domain (missing parts from reference TRBV19 and TRBJ1-3): DGGITQSPKYLFRKEGQNVTLSCEQNLNHDAMYWYRQDPGQGLRLIYYSQIVNDFQKGDIAEGYSVSREKKESFPLTVTSAQKNPTAFYLCASTPLGYSGNTIYFGEGSWLTVV.

The rearrangement joins TRBV9 to TRBJ1-1; D is undetermined. The CDR3 sequence is 15 residues long. V was clipped by 0 bases and J by 2 bases, with 11 bases between them. In germline, CDR1 is SGDLS, CDR2 YYNGEE. The CDR3 DNA follows: TGTGCCAGCAGCGTAGTCTTGGGAGCAAACACTGAAGCTTTCTTT. As protein: CASSVVLGANTEAFF.

J is TRBJ1-4 and V is TRBV2; no reliable D call. The germline V gene has CDR1 SNHLY and CDR2 FYNNEI. This CDR3 contains 16 residues. V lost 1 base to trimming and J lost 4 bases, with 13 bases between them. The CDR3 here is CASSEGASNLNEKLFF. The CDR3 region has the DNA TGTGCCAGCAGTGAAGGGGCATCTAATCTTAATGAAAAACTGTTTTTT.

V gene TRBV7-2 combines with J gene TRBJ1-2; TRBD1 matches at 10 bases. Germline loops: CDR1 SGHTA, CDR2 FQGNSA. Trimming at V came to 5 bases and at J to 3 bases, leaving 3 bases not matched to a gene. The CDR3 runs to 14 residues. CDR3 DNA sequence: TGTGCCAGCAGCACCGGACAGGGGGACTATGGCTACACCTTC. As protein: CASSTGQGDYGYTF.

The chain is built from TRBV10-1 and TRBJ1-5; no clear D gene. The CDR3 has 14 amino acids. Germline lookup yields CDR1 WNHNN and CDR2 SYGVQD (reference sequence). Trimming removed 6 bases from V and 3 bases from J, with 12 bases in between. CDR3 amino acids: CASSAAGVNQPQHF. The DNA of the CDR3 is TGCGCCAGCAGCGCCGCCGGGGTCAATCAGCCCCAGCATTTT.

The rearrangement uses TRBV6-5 and TRBJ2-7; 7 bases match TRBD1. The CDR3 runs to 12 residues. J was trimmed by 3 bases and V by 8 bases; bases with no gene match: 4. The germline V gene has CDR1 MNHEY and CDR2 SVGAGI. The CDR3 region is CASGDRNYEQYF. The CDR3 DNA follows: TGTGCCAGCGGGGACAGAAACTACGAGCAGTACTTC.

This sequence joins TRBV2 and TRBJ2-2; 9 bases are shared with TRBD1. V lost 6 bases, J lost 4 bases, and 3 bases stayed unmatched. CDR1 is SNHLY and CDR2 is FYNNEI in the germline V gene. The CDR3 sequence is 14 residues long. The CDR3 bases are TGTGCCAGCAGGATACAGGGGGCCACCGGGGAGCTGTTTTTT. It is translated as CASRIQGATGELFF. The full variable domain, completed using reference TRBV2 and TRBJ2-2, is EPEVTQTPSHQVTQMGQEVILRCVPISNHLYFYWYRQILGQKVEFLVSFYNNEISEKSEIFDDQFSVERPDGSNFTLKIRSTKLEDSAMYFCASRIQGATGELFFGEGSRLTVL.

This clone was recorded once. This chain connects TRBV5-1 to TRBJ2-7, with TRBD1 matching over 7 bases. The V segment lost 4 bases and the J segment 3 bases; nucleotides outside the gene matches: 7. CDR1 is SGHRS and CDR2 is YFSETQ in the germline V gene. There are 14 residues in the CDR3. The CDR3 here is CASSVGQSYYEQYF. The CDR3 DNA follows: TGCGCCAGCAGCGTGGGACAGTCCTACTACGAGCAGTACTTC. The variable domain in full, with the rest retrieved from reference TRBV5-1 and TRBJ2-7, is KAGVTQTPRYLIKTRGQQVTLSCSPISGHRSVSWYQQTPGQGLQFLFEYFSETQRNKGNFPGRFSGRQFSNSRSEMNVSTLELGDSALYLCASSVGQSYYEQYFGPGTRLTVT.

The rearrangement joins TRBV19 to TRBJ2-3; 10 bases match TRBD2. This CDR3 spans 18 amino acids. The germline CDR1 and CDR2 sequences are LNHDA and SQIVND (reference sequence). V was pared by 4 bases and J by 0 bases, with 10 bases of the junction left unmatched. The CDR3 here is CASSTMGLAGASTDTQYF. For the CDR3, the DNA is TGTGCCAGTAGTACCATGGGGCTAGCGGGGGCTAGCACAGATACGCAGTATTTT. Full variable domain (rest looked up from reference TRBV19 and TRBJ2-3): DGGITQSPKYLFRKEGQNVTLSCEQNLNHDAMYWYRQDPGQGLRLIYYSQIVNDFQKGDIAEGYSVSREKKESFPLTVTSAQKNPTAFYLCASSTMGLAGASTDTQYFGPGTRLTVL.

The chain has TRBV5-1 and TRBJ1-4; the D gene is possibly TRBD1 (5 bases). The germline CDR1 and CDR2 sequences are SGHRS and YFSETQ. V was trimmed by 4 bases and J by 7 bases, leaving 17 bases between them. This CDR3 has 15 residues. CDR3 region: CASSPVEGRGEKLFF. For the CDR3, the DNA is TGCGCCAGCAGCCCCGTTGAAGGGAGGGGTGAAAAACTGTTTTTT.

J is TRBJ1-1 and V is TRBV5-1; D may be TRBD1 (5 bases). CDR3 length: 15 amino acids. Germline loops: CDR1 SGHRS, CDR2 YFSETQ. Trimming stripped 2 bases from V and 3 bases from J, with 14 bases between. CDR3 nucleotides: TGCGCCAGCAGCTTCACGGGATCGGGGGACACTGAAGCTTTCTTT. Residues: CASSFTGSGDTEAFF.

The chain links TRBV10-3 to TRBJ1-1; D unclear. The V gene lost 0 bases and the J gene lost 11 bases, with 19 bases spanning the gap. This CDR3 comprises 15 residues. CDR1 and CDR2 (germline): ENHRY, SYGVKD. CDR3 DNA sequence: TGTGCCATCAGTGAGTCTTTCGGCCGCGCGGATTGGGCTTTCTTT. As protein: CAISESFGRADWAFF.

The V and J genes are TRBV7-7 and TRBJ2-3; D is possibly TRBD2 (7 bases). The germline V gene has CDR1 SSHAT and CDR2 FNYEAQ (reference sequence). Trimming stripped 5 bases from V and 3 bases from J, with 15 bases between. The CDR3 totals 15 residues. The CDR3 DNA sequence: TGTGCCAGCAGCACTGGGGGGGGGCCGACAGATACGCAGTATTTT. Its protein product is CASSTGGGPTDTQYF. Looking up the rest from reference TRBV7-7 and TRBJ2-3 gives the full variable domain: GAGVSQSPRYKVTKRGQDVTLRCDPISSHATLYWYQQALGQGPEFLTYFNYEAQPDKSGLPSDRFSAERPEGSISTLTIQRTEQRDSAMYRCASSTGGGPTDTQYFGPGTRLTVL.

This chain joins TRBV7-2 and TRBJ2-7; 7 bases align to TRBD1. CDR1 is SGHTA, CDR2 FQGNSA, per germline. Trimming took 5 bases from V and 6 from J; bases not matched to a gene: 10. This CDR3 is built from 14 residues. This chain's CDR3 is CASSVWTGATEQYF. In DNA form, the CDR3 reads TGTGCCAGCAGCGTTTGGACAGGAGCAACCGAGCAGTACTTC. Full variable domain (outside the CDR3, taken from reference TRBV7-2 and TRBJ2-7): GAGVSQSPSNKVTEKGKDVELRCDPISGHTALYWYRQSLGQGLEFLIYFQGNSAPDKSGLPSDRFSAERTGGSVSTLTIQRTQQEDSAVYLCASSVWTGATEQYFGPGTRLTVT.

V usage is TRBV29-1 and J usage is TRBJ2-7, with TRBD2 identical over 7 bases. V shed 6 bases and J 0 bases; nucleotides not matched to a gene: 8. Per the germline V gene, CDR1 is SQVTM and CDR2 is ANQGSEA. The CDR3 length is 14 residues. The CDR3 here is CSVQLAYYSYEQYF. The CDR3 DNA reads as TGCAGCGTCCAACTAGCGTACTACTCCTACGAGCAGTACTTC.

The V call is TRBV14, the J call TRBJ1-2, with D maybe TRBD1 (6 bases). V was shortened by 3 bases and J by 3 bases, with 11 bases between the two germline ends. The CDR3 loop spans 14 amino acids. Germline V gene sequence: CDR1 SGHDN, CDR2 FVKESK. CDR3 sequence: CASSHWGLDYGYTF. CDR3 nucleotide sequence: TGTGCCAGCAGCCATTGGGGGCTCGACTATGGCTACACCTTC.

This clone was recorded once. The chain combines TRBV3-1 (or the pseudogene TRBV3-2) with TRBJ1-1; D might be TRBD1 (5 bases). Trimming removed 5 bases from V and 1 base from J, with 11 bases in between. CDR3 length: 14 amino acids. From germline, CDR1 is LGHDT and CDR2 YNNKEL (reference sequence). CDR3 bases: TGTGCCAGCAGCTCCGTAGGGGAGAACACTGAAGCTTTCTTT. This gives the protein CASSSVGENTEAFF.

CDR3 amino acids: CASSVQGDQPQHF. The CDR3 region has the DNA TGTGCCAGCAGCGTACAGGGGGATCAGCCCCAGCATTTT. This chain connects TRBV7-2 to TRBJ1-5; 8 bases align to TRBD1. The CDR3 loop spans 13 amino acids. J lost 5 bases, V lost 5 bases, and 2 bases had no gene match. The germline V gene encodes CDR1 SGHTA and CDR2 FQGNSA.

The chain recombines TRBV5-4 with TRBJ2-5; 10 bases map to TRBD2. Per the germline V gene, CDR1 is SGHNT and CDR2 is YYREEE (reference sequence). The CDR3 extends over 18 amino acids. V dropped 0 bases and J dropped 5; count of bases not matched to a gene: 13. The chain's CDR3 is CASSLAGPLAGARETQYF. The CDR3 DNA reads TGTGCCAGCAGCTTGGCCGGTCCGCTAGCGGGGGCCCGTGAGACCCAGTACTTC.